The rows below give T cell receptor beta chains drawn from one sample of a study of cytomegalovirus exposure and HLA in healthy donors. This table comes from immunoSEQ multiplex PCR, and its TCRdb copy is limited to in-frame clones, with some not included. Of roughly 80,000 clones listed, 77% were seen once; the top ten hold under 3.5%. Sequencing used PBMCs. The receptors shown here come from a man in his fifties in good health and CMV-seropositive. Each CDR3 is given with its conserved first and last residue. Each record gives: V gene, clone size, D gene, J gene, CDR3 DNA, CDR3 protein. A D gene is named only where the DNA matches it firmly. The size field is filled for only some rows; it gives once, few, many or a size class.

TRBV7-8,once,TRBD2,TRBJ2-7,TGTGCCAGCAGCCCCCAAGCGGGAGGGTCCTACGAGCAGTACTTC,CASSPQAGGSYEQYF
TRBV9,.,.,TRBJ2-5,TGTGCCAGCAGCGACGGCGGGCAGGGGTGGACCCAGTACTTC,CASSDGGQGWTQYF
TRBV9,.,.,TRBJ2-7,TGTGCCAGCAGCGGGGCCGTAGTCGCTTCCGAGCAGTACTTC,CASSGAVVASEQYF
TRBV7-9,.,TRBD1,TRBJ1-1,TGTGCCAGCAGCGTCATGACAGGGGAGGCTTTCTTT,CASSVMTGEAFF
TRBV6-1,.,.,TRBJ1-1,TGTGCCAGCAGTGCCAAGGGGAAATCAACTGAAGCTTTCTTT,CASSAKGKSTEAFF
TRBV13,.,TRBD2,TRBJ2-7,TGTGCCAGCAGCCCAACGGGGACTAGCGGGTGGAGTGGGGGGGAGCAGTACTTC,CASSPTGTSGWSGGEQYF
TRBV7-9,.,TRBD2,TRBJ2-7,TGTTCCAGCAGCTCCCTCAGCGGGAGAGGCACCTACGAGCAGTACTTC,CSSSSLSGRGTYEQYF
TRBV2,.,.,TRBJ1-5,TGTGCCAGCAGTGAGTCAGGGTTAAGCAATCAGCCCCAGCATTTT,CASSESGLSNQPQHF
TRBV5-1,.,TRBD2,TRBJ2-3,TGCGCCAGCAGCTTGACCCCCCCTAGCGGGACATGGGGCACAGATACGCAGTATTTT,CASSLTPPSGTWGTDTQYF
TRBV7-8,.,TRBD2,TRBJ2-1,TGTGCCAGCAGCTTAGGGAGCGGGAGACACAATGAGCAGTTCTTC,CASSLGSGRHNEQFF
TRBV5-4,.,TRBD1,TRBJ2-1,TGTGCCAGCAGCCCCCCGGGACAGGGGGACCTAGGGGAGCAGTTCTTC,CASSPPGQGDLGEQFF
TRBV15,.,.,TRBJ2-7,TGTGCCACCGCCGTTTATGATAGAACCTACGAGCAGTACTTC,CATAVYDRTYEQYF
TRBV19,.,TRBD2,TRBJ2-7,TGTGCCAGTCGAATAGCGGGAGGGTACGAGCAGTACTTC,CASRIAGGYEQYF
TRBV4-1,.,.,TRBJ1-1,TGCGCCAGCAGCCAGGTTCGGGAACAGAGGAACACTGAAGCTTTCTTT,CASSQVREQRNTEAFF
TRBV19,.,.,TRBJ2-4,TGTGCCAGTAACCCAGACAGGACAGTTTACAGTCAGTACTTC,CASNPDRTVYSQYF
TRBV11-2,few,TRBD1,TRBJ1-1,TGTGCCAGCAGCTTACCGGACAGGGCAACCATAACTTTCTTT,CASSLPDRATITFF
TRBV5-1,.,.,TRBJ1-1,TGCGCCAGCAGCTTTGGAGGGAGCTTAGTCGGCACTGAAGCTTTCTTT,CASSFGGSLVGTEAFF
TRBV7-3,.,.,TRBJ1-2,TGTGCCAGCAGCTTAACCCCCGGGGGGCAGGGTACCTATGGCTACACCTTC,CASSLTPGGQGTYGYTF
TRBV7-6,.,.,TRBJ2-2,TGTGCCAGCAGTCTCGGTCCCCGAACCGGGGAGCTGTTTTTT,CASSLGPRTGELFF
TRBV11-3,.,.,TRBJ2-1,TGTGCCAGCAGCTTTGGACAGCACAATGAGCAGTTCTTC,CASSFGQHNEQFF
TRBV9,.,.,TRBJ2-1,TGTGCCAGCAGCGTAGGTCTCCGGAGGCTAGCCGGGGATGAGCAGTTCTTC,CASSVGLRRLAGDEQFF
TRBV6-1,.,.,TRBJ2-2,TGTGCCAGCAGTCCAGGGGCCGGGGAGCTGTTTTTT,CASSPGAGELFF
TRBV9,.,TRBD2,TRBJ2-5,TGTGCCAGCAGCGTAGCGGGAGGGCGTGGAGAGACCCAGTACTTC,CASSVAGGRGETQYF
TRBV5-4,.,TRBD2,TRBJ2-2,TGTGCCAGCACCAAAGACGGGGGAGCGGGAGGTCGTACCGGGGAGCTGTTTTTT,CASTKDGGAGGRTGELFF
TRBV7-2,.,TRBD2,TRBJ2-3,TGTGCCAGCAGCTTAGGTTTGGGACTAGCGGGAACCACAGATACGCAGTATTTT,CASSLGLGLAGTTDTQYF
TRBV7-6,.,.,TRBJ2-5,TGTGCCAGCAGCCTTCAAGAGACCCAGTACTTC,CASSLQETQYF
TRBV30,.,TRBD2,TRBJ2-2,TGTGCCTGGAGCACGGGACTAGCGAACACCGGGGAGCTGTTTTTT,CAWSTGLANTGELFF
TRBV19,.,TRBD1,TRBJ2-5,TGTGCCAGTAGACGACAGGGATCGACCCAGTACTTC,CASRRQGSTQYF
TRBV4-1,.,.,TRBJ1-4,TGCGCCAGCAGCCAAGAATGGGCTGCAACTAATGAAAAACTGTTTTTT,CASSQEWAATNEKLFF
TRBV10-3,.,.,TRBJ2-7,TGTGCCATCACAAGTGAATCAAGAGCCTACGAGCAGTACTTC,CAITSESRAYEQYF
TRBV7-6,.,.,TRBJ2-1,TGTGCCAGCAGCTCCCAATACAATGAGCAGTTCTTC,CASSSQYNEQFF
TRBV19,.,.,TRBJ1-1,TGTGCCAGTAGTATATCCGGGGTTTTGAACACTGAAGCTTTCTTT,CASSISGVLNTEAFF